The 9 T cell receptor beta chains reported below all come from one sample, sequenced in a study of CXCR3-negative and CXCR3-positive naive CD8 T cells (dated by TCRdb to between 2018 and 2021). General conclusions and limits of the study: Compared with CXCR3-negative naive cells, CXCR3-positive naive cells had TRB CDR3s with higher hydrophobicity (lower Kidera factor 4), lower energy, and higher strength and volume indices.

Sequencer: NextSeq 550. The Human TCR Profiling Kit (MiLaboratory) was used to prepare UMI-labeled 5' RACE TRB cDNA libraries. The reads were reprocessed in TCRdb, with one entry per CDR3 protein sequence and no accompanying DNA. The sample table holds around 66,000 distinct CDR3 sequences. Of the sample, 4.8% is held by the ten largest clones. No antigen is known for these receptors. Source material: naive CXCR3+ CD8+ T cells from blood. In light of the paper, this sample's cell subset or site label describes: CD45RO-CCR7+CD27+CD95- naive CD8+ T cells expressing CXCR3 (TNR3+). These TCRs come from a human donor in good health. Some clones in this sample may be carry-over from other donors' samples.

The chain uses TRBV12-3 or TRBV12-4 and TRBJ1-2. The CDR3 runs 16 residues. The chain's CDR3 is CASSGLDGAKNYGYTF.

The rearrangement uses TRBV7-9 and TRBJ2-1. CDR1 and CDR2 (germline): SEHNR, FQNEAQ (reference sequence). The length of the CDR3 is 15 residues. CDR3 in amino acids: CASSLAGASYNEQFF.

The rearrangement joins TRBV7-9 to TRBJ2-7; lacking DNA, the TRBD1 call made by TCRdb goes unchecked. Per germline, CDR1 SEHNR and CDR2 FQNEAQ (reference sequence). This CDR3 has 14 amino acids. CDR3 residues: CASTRGGQKYEQYF.

The J gene is TRBJ1-2, the V gene TRBV7-9; there is no DNA to check the TCRdb D call of TRBD1. The CDR3 totals 14 residues. Germline-derived CDR1 and CDR2 are SEHNR and FQNEAQ (reference sequence). CDR3 amino acids: CASSPRGQNDGYTF.

The rearrangement links TRBV5-1 to TRBJ2-1; TCRdb indicates TRBD1, and absent DNA this call remains unverified. CDR3 length: 16 amino acids. CDR1 is SGHRS and CDR2 is YFSETQ in the germline V gene. The CDR3: CASSSAWTGAYNEQFF.

The V gene is TRBV9, the J gene TRBJ1-1. The length of the CDR3 is 13 residues. Germline CDR1 and CDR2: SGDLS and YYNGEE. CDR3 residues: CASSFQVNTEAFF. The full variable domain, in which reference TRBV9 and TRBJ1-1 provide the parts outside the CDR3, is DSGVTQTPKHLITATGQRVTLRCSPRSGDLSVYWYQQSLDQGLQFLIQYYNGEERAKGNILERFSAQQFPDLHSELNLSSLELGDSALYFCASSFQVNTEAFFGQGTRLTVV.

The rearrangement joins TRBV5-1 to TRBJ2-3. CDR1 SGHRS and CDR2 YFSETQ come from the germline V gene. The CDR3 runs to 15 residues. The CDR3 loop reads CASSLEGLALDTQYF.

The chain is built from TRBV30 and TRBJ2-3; TCRdb proposes TRBD2, but this gene call is untestable without DNA. The CDR3 is 14 amino acids. Germline assignment: CDR1 GTSNPN and CDR2 SVGIG (reference sequence). The CDR3 region is CAWSQARDGDTQYF.

This sequence joins TRBV20-1 and TRBJ2-7; the TCRdb call, TRBD2, lacks DNA for checking. Germline CDR1 reads DFQATT; CDR2 reads SNEGSKA (reference sequence). This CDR3 contains 17 residues. CDR3 protein: CSARGALRARDLYEQYF.